This entry features one T cell receptor beta chain sequence. The record originates from a study of control samples from healthy donors and cancer patients. Repertoires were generated with immunoSEQ multiplex PCR, while TCRdb's copy carries only in-frame clones and drops some. The sample carries 100,000 to 110,000 clones, roughly 84% recorded once. Sequencing used blood. This sequence was found in a woman in her forties or fifties in good health.

CDR3 nucleotides: TGTGCCAGCAGCCGCGAATTAAGCTCCTATAATTCACCCCTCCACTTT. Translation gives CASSRELSSYNSPLHF. The V gene is TRBV16, the J gene TRBJ1-6; D gene unclear. The CDR3 runs 16 residues. Per the germline V gene, CDR1 is KGHSY and CDR2 is FQNENV. V lost 4 bases, J lost 0 bases, and 10 bases lay in between. Full variable domain (remainder filled in from reference TRBV16 and TRBJ1-6): GEEVAQTPKHLVRGEGQKAKLYCAPIKGHSYVFWYQQVLKNEFKFLISFQNENVFDETGMPKERFSAKCLPNSPCSLEIQATKLEDSAVYFCASSRELSSYNSPLHFGNGTRLTVT.